A single sample gave rise to the 8 T cell receptor beta chains below, sequenced in a study of neoadjuvant anti-PD-1 for oral cavity cancer. Regarding time point: after neoadjuvant nivolumab, at surgical resection. The method was immunoSEQ multiplex PCR; TCRdb's version includes in-frame clones alone and lacks a portion of them. The profile shows 11,000 to 15,000 clones, over 60% of them singletons. This specimen was PBMCs, taken after nivolumab (anti-PD-1) treatment. The receptors derive from a person aged 40 to 85 with oral cavity squamous cell carcinoma.

For the CDR3, the DNA is TGCGCCAGCAGTGAGTCCACAGGACAGAACATTCAGTACTTC. It specifies CASSESTGQNIQYF. V is TRBV10-1 and J is TRBJ2-4; the D gene is possibly TRBD1 (6 bases). V lost 0 bases and J lost 7, with 10 bases in between. There are 14 residues in the CDR3. Germline assignment: CDR1 WNHNN and CDR2 SYGVQD (reference sequence).

The genes are TRBV15 and TRBJ2-1; D not certain. The V end lost 4 bases, the J end lost 0 bases, and 10 bases lay between the germline ends. The CDR3 is 15 residues long. Germline lookup yields CDR1 LNHNV and CDR2 YYDKDF (reference sequence). Here the CDR3 reads CATSTVDPSYNEQFF. The DNA of the CDR3 is TGTGCCACCAGCACTGTAGATCCCTCCTACAATGAGCAGTTCTTC.

This clone turned up a few times. The genes are TRBV11-3 and TRBJ1-1; D not resolved. V dropped 0 bases and J dropped 2 bases, with 4 bases sitting between them. Germline V gene lookup returns CDR1 SGHNT and CDR2 YENEEA. This CDR3 is built from 13 residues. The CDR3 protein is CASSLERNTEAFF. CDR3 sequence (DNA): TGTGCCAGCAGCTTAGAGCGAAACACTGAAGCTTTCTTT.

This clone was counted only a few times. The V call is TRBV4-1, the J call TRBJ1-1, with D uncertain. With 4 bases removed from V and 0 bases from J, the gap between germline ends came to 9 bases. CDR1 is MGHRA and CDR2 is YSYEKL in the germline V gene. The CDR3 length is 14 residues. The CDR3 nucleotides are TGCGCCAGCAGCCTCCGACTGATGAACACTGAAGCTTTCTTT. As protein: CASSLRLMNTEAFF.

The chain carries TRBV19 and TRBJ1-1; no definite D call. Germline lookup yields CDR1 LNHDA and CDR2 SQIVND (reference sequence). CDR3 length: 15 residues. The V gene lost 5 bases and the J gene lost 1 base, with 14 bases spanning the gap. The CDR3 here is CASSGTAPWNTEAFF. DNA of the CDR3: TGTGCCAGTAGTGGTACAGCCCCTTGGAACACTGAAGCTTTCTTT.

The chain recombines TRBV7-9 with TRBJ2-7; D remains unclear. The germline V gene encodes CDR1 SEHNR and CDR2 FQNEAQ (reference sequence). The length of the CDR3 is 13 residues. V was cut by 1 base and J by 10 bases, with 14 bases left in between. Written as DNA, the CDR3 is TGTGCCAGCAGCTTAGAGGGCCCCCCCCAACAGTACTTC. Its protein product is CASSLEGPPQQYF.

This clone showed up just a few times. The V gene is TRBV13, the J gene TRBJ2-7, with TRBD2 identical over 12 bases. Germline lookup yields CDR1 PRHDT and CDR2 FYEKMQ (reference sequence). V dropped 4 bases and J dropped 2; count of bases not matched to a gene: 3. CDR3 length equals 15 residues. CDR3 in amino acids: CASSSRLAGAYEQYF. CDR3 bases: TGTGCCAGCAGCTCCCGACTAGCGGGGGCCTACGAGCAGTACTTC.

The genes are TRBV2 and TRBJ1-2; D is perhaps TRBD1 (5 bases). This CDR3 has 13 residues. Germline CDR1 reads SNHLY; CDR2 reads FYNNEI. V lost 6 bases to trimming and J lost 5 bases, with 13 bases between them. CDR3 sequence reads: CASREGSAYGYTF. The CDR3, as DNA: TGTGCCAGCAGGGAGGGGTCCGCGTATGGCTACACCTTC.